The rows below give T cell receptor beta chains drawn from one sample of a study of T cells in Graves' hyperthyroidism and ophthalmopathy. One entry per CDR3 protein results from TCRdb running MiXCR on the multiplex PCR reads. The table shows more than 550,000 distinct CDR3 sequences, with approximately 18% occurring only once. Material for sequencing was blood. The receptors shown here come from a woman in her forties or fifties with Graves' hyperthyroidism that later progressed to Graves' ophthalmopathy. Each CDR3 is given without its conserved first and last residue.

V	J	CDR3
TRBV20-1	TRBJ2-1	SARDLSGGVYNEQF
TRBV6-5	TRBJ2-7	ASNPGVGSSYEQH
TRBV5-1	TRBJ2-1	ASSFSTGTNEQF
TRBV12-3/TRBV12-4	TRBJ2-7	ASASSAYEQY
TRBV6-2/TRBV6-3	TRBJ1-2	ATQRAGSFYGYT
TRBV28	TRBJ2-3	ASAAADTQY
TRBV11-2	TRBJ2-5	ASSRTPQEKKETQY
TRBV6-1	TRBJ2-7	ASGQGETDEQY
TRBV2	TRBJ1-1	ASSEGGVPGLAF
TRBV20-1	TRBJ1-4	SAKPGQGDEKLF
TRBV29-1	TRBJ1-1	SVSDGMNTEAF
TRBV10-3	TRBJ1-5	AISESNLRNQPQH
TRBV3-1	TRBJ2-6	ASSDRGRSGANVLT
TRBV9	TRBJ2-5	ASSAGGAPEETQY
TRBV18	NA	ASSPDEEDTQH
TRBV5-5	TRBJ2-5	ASSTGTGVGLGQETQY
TRBV7-8	TRBJ1-6	ASSLARGGSSPLH
TRBV20-1	TRBJ2-7	SARARTGTGLYEQY
TRBV11-2	TRBJ1-2	ASRLQGPLIYGYT
TRBV7-9	TRBJ2-2	ASSLTFVGELF
TRBV11-2	TRBJ2-3	ASSWPGAPGDTQY
TRBV6-9	TRBJ1-1	ASSYPGQSDTEAF
TRBV9	TRBJ2-2	ASSEDIPNTGELF
TRBV12-3/TRBV12-4	TRBJ1-1	ASSRKYLNTEAF
TRBV5-1	TRBJ2-2	ASSLEGQGTTGELF
TRBV2	TRBJ2-5	ATRKPQETQY
TRBV29-1	TRBJ2-5	SVEMGLASLTTQY
TRBV20-1	TRBJ2-6	SASGQGSGANVLT
TRBV27	TRBJ1-6	ASNRGGGRNSPLH
TRBV11-2	TRBJ2-7	ASSFWQASSYEQY
TRBV11-2	TRBJ2-1	ASSPLGGEQF
TRBV6-1	TRBJ1-1	ASTPTGITEAF
TRBV7-7	TRBJ2-5	ASSPGVSGGPEETQY
TRBV5-4	TRBJ2-7	ASGDPAKLHEQY
TRBV12-3/TRBV12-4	TRBJ2-7	ASSGTSGLSSYEQY
TRBV30	TRBJ2-7	AWNPDRFAYEQY
TRBV2	TRBJ1-6	ASKFSSSSYNSPLH